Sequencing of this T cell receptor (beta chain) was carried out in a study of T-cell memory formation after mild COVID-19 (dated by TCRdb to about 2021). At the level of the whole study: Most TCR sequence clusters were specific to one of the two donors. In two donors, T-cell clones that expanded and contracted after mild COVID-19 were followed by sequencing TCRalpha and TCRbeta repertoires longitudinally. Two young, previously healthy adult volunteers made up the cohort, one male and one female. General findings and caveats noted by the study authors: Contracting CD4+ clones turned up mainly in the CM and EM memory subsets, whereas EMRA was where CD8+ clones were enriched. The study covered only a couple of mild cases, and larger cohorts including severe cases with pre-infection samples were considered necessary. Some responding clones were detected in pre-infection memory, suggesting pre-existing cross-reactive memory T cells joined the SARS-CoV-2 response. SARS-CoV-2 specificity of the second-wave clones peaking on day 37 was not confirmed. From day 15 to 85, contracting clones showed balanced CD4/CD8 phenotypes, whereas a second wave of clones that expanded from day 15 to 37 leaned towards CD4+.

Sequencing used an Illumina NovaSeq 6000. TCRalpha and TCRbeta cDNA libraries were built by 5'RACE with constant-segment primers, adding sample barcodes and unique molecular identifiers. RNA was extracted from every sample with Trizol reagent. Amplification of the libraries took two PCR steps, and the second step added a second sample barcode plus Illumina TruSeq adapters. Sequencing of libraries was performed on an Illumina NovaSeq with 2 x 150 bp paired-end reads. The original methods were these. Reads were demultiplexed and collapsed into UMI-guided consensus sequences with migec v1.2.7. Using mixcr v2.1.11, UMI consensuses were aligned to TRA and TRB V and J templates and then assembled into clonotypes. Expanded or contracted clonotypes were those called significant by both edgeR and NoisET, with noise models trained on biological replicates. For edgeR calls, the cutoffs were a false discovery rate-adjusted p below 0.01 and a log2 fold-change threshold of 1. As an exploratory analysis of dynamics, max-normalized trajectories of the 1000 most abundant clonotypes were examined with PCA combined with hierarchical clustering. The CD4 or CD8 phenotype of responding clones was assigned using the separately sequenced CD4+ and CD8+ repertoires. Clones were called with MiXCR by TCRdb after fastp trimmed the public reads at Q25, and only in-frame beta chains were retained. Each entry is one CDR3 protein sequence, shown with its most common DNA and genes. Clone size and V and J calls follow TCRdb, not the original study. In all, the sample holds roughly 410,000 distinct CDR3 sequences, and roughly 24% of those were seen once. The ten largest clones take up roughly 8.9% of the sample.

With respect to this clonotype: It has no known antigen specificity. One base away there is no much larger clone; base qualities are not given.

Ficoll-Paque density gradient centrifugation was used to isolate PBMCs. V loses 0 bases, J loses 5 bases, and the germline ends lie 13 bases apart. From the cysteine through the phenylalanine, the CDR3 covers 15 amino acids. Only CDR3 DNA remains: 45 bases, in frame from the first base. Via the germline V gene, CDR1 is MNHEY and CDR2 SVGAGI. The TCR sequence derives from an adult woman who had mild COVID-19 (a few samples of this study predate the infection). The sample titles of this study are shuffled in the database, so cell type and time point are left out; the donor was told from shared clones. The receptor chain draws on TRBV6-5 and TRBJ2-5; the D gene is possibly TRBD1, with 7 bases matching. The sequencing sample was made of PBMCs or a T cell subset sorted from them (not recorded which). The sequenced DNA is TGTGCCAGCAGTTACTCGTCGGCAGGGGGGGAGACCCAGTACTTC. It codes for CASSYSSAGGETQYF.